A single sample is the source of the 2 T cell receptor beta chains below, sequenced in a study of T cell responses to AZD1222 COVID-19 vaccine (dated by TCRdb to about 2021). Library construction relied on the immunoSEQ multiplex PCR assay. The source is immuneACCESS, and TCRdb retained only in-frame sequences with V and J called. Part of the clones is not carried over; for the studies checked, unresolved V genes explain less than half of this, and the remainder is unexplained. The sample data list over 85,000 clones, and approximately 94% of these were observed just once. About 3.1% of the sample comes from the top ten. Per the publication, the time point label means: about 28 days (+/-7) after the second vaccine dose. This sample comprised peripheral blood, obtained 28 days after the second AZD1222 dose. These receptors all stem from an adult who received the AZD1222 COVID-19 vaccine.

The chain is built from TRBV14 and TRBJ1-1; D not certain. This CDR3 has 14 residues. The ends were cut back, 6 bases at V and 0 bases at J, with 11 bases in the middle. Looked up from germline, CDR1 is SGHDN and CDR2 is FVKESK. The CDR3 spells CASSLQSMNTEAFF. The CDR3, as DNA: TGTGCCAGCAGTCTACAGAGCATGAACACTGAAGCTTTCTTT.

The CDR3 DNA follows: TGTGCCAGCAGCTTAGTAGCCGACCTGGGCTACACCTTC. Protein sequence: CASSLVADLGYTF. The chain joins TRBV7-8 to TRBJ1-2; D is uncertain. The CDR3 is 13 residues long. Between the trimmed V and J ends, which lost 1 base and 8 bases, there was a span of 11 bases. CDR1 is SGHVS, CDR2 FQNEAQ, per germline.